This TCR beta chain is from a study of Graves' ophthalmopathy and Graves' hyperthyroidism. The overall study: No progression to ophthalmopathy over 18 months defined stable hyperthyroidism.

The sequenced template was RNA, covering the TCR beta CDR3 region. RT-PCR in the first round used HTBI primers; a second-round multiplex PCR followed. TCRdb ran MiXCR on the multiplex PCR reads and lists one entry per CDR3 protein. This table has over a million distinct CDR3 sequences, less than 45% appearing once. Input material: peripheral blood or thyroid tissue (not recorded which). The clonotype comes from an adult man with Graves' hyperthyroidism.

CDR3 loop: CSLQPGGTEAFF. The CDR3, as DNA: TGCAGTCTACAACCCGGGGGCACTGAAGCTTTCTTT. V and J are TRBV20-1 and TRBJ1-1, with D tentatively TRBD1 (5 bases). CDR1 DFQATT and CDR2 SNEGSKA come from the germline V gene (reference sequence). The CDR3 consists of 12 residues. V lost 8 bases, J lost 4 bases, and 14 bases lay in between.